The subject of this entry is one T cell receptor (beta chain). This clonotype has just a few counts. What this receptor recognizes is not known. Per-base qualities were not stored, and no clone one base away is much larger. These data are taken from a study of patients with pleural tuberculosis (dated by TCRdb to the mid-2010s). Its CDR3 holds 15 amino acids, cysteine through phenylalanine. Of the read, only the CDR3 DNA is kept; its 45 bases are in frame from base 1. V is clipped by 4 bases and J by 6 bases, and the sequence between their germline boundaries is 17 bases long. The reads were generated on an Illumina Genome Analyzer IIx. TCRdb ran its own pipeline on the public reads, namely fastp trimming at Q25 and MiXCR clone calling, and kept in-frame beta chains. Entries that share a CDR3 protein sequence are merged under the most common genes and DNA. Recorded for this sample are 40,000 to 55,000 distinct CDR3 sequences; less than 8% of them occurred a single time. Jointly, the top ten make up around 15% of the sample.

The sequence was obtained from a human donor with pleural tuberculosis. Here the chain combines TRBV12-3 or TRBV12-4 and TRBJ2-3, and perhaps TRBD2 as D gene, on 6 matching bases. The CDR3 loop reads CASSSVAEGWDTQYF. Read as DNA, the sequence is TGTGCCAGCAGTTCGGTAGCGGAGGGGTGGGATACGCAGTATTTT.